This record concerns one TCR beta chain sequence. This clonotype was counted ten times or more. Its target antigen remains unknown. Per-base qualities were not stored, and no clone one base away is much larger. Receptor libraries were prepared by RT-PCR. The run used an Illumina MiSeq. TCRdb reprocessing: public reads trimmed at Q25 with fastp, clones called with MiXCR, in-frame beta chains kept. Rows with a matching CDR3 protein are joined into one entry that keeps the most common DNA and genes. The sample data list more than 550,000 distinct CDR3 sequences, and approximately 15% of these were observed just once. Clones ranked in the top ten supply around 3.3% of the sample. This sample stems from a study (dated by TCRdb to the mid-2010s). The junction shows trimming of 4 bases on V and 5 bases on J, plus 17 bases between the germline ends. As encoded in the germline V gene (reference sequence), CDR1 is DFQATT while CDR2 is SNEGSKA. The cysteine opens and the phenylalanine closes a CDR3 of 14 amino acids. Only CDR3 DNA is held: 42 bases, read in frame from base 1.

The sequence was collected from a female donor in good health, serving as a healthy control. Recombination connected TRBV20-1 to TRBJ2-5, and perhaps TRBD2 as D gene, on 5 matching bases. Sequenced: memory CD4+ T cells from blood. The nucleotide sequence reads TGCAGTGCTACTTATGGTCGGGAAGGGGAGACCCAGTACTTC. Its coded protein is CSATYGREGETQYF.